Shown below are 21 T cell receptor beta chains from a single sample sequenced in a study of cytomegalovirus exposure and HLA in healthy donors (dated by TCRdb to the late 2010s). Library construction relied on the immunoSEQ multiplex PCR assay. For the multiplex PCR, a mixture combining 60 forward primers for TCR Vbeta segments and 13 reverse primers for TCR Jbeta segments was used. TCRdb obtained this table from immuneACCESS and retained in-frame rearrangements with V and J assigned. These tables miss some clones; where compared with another copy, unresolved V genes account for less than half of the shortfall, and the remainder is unexplained. The sample yields roughly 150,000 clones; about 75% were counted once. The top ten clones comprise around 7% of the sample. Source material: PBMCs. Source of these receptors: a man aged 30-40 years in good health and CMV-seronegative.

The rearrangement uses TRBV2 and TRBJ2-7, with 8 nucleotides matching TRBD2. Unmatched junction bases numbered 8, after V lost 4 bases and J lost 6 bases. CDR1 and CDR2 (germline): SNHLY, FYNNEI. This CDR3 comprises 14 residues. Here the CDR3 DNA reads TGTGCCAGCAGTGGGACGGGAGGGCAAGGCGAGCAGTACTTC. This translates into CASSGTGGQGEQYF.

This clone was seen only a few times. Here the CDR3 reads CASSEGTGGAEAFF. The CDR3 DNA follows: TGTGCCAGCAGTGAAGGGACAGGGGGCGCTGAAGCTTTCTTT. This chain connects TRBV2 to TRBJ1-1, with 11 nucleotides matching TRBD1. The CDR3 sequence is 14 residues long. Per germline, CDR1 SNHLY and CDR2 FYNNEI. V lost 1 base to trimming and J lost 6 bases; unmatched junction nucleotides: 1.

V gene TRBV18 combines with J gene TRBJ1-1; 7 nucleotides agree with TRBD1. J gave up 3 bases and V 3 bases, and 4 bases lay outside the gene matches. CDR1 is KGHSH, CDR2 LQKENI, per germline. There are 14 residues in the CDR3. CDR3 coding DNA: TGTGCCAGCTCACCCATAGGACAGGACACTGAAGCTTTCTTT. Encoded protein: CASSPIGQDTEAFF.

This chain joins TRBV19 and TRBJ2-3; no definite D call. This CDR3 is 15 amino acids long. V was cut by 2 bases and J by 4 bases, with 13 bases left in between. Per the germline V gene, CDR1 is LNHDA and CDR2 is SQIVND (reference sequence). The DNA of the CDR3 is TGTGCCAGTAGTATAAATTCGCGTGATGCAGATACGCAGTATTTT. This encodes CASSINSRDADTQYF.

This chain connects TRBV5-5 to TRBJ1-1; 8 bases map to TRBD1. After removal of 0 bases from V and 10 bases from J, the junction contained 8 bases not matched to a gene. CDR3 length equals 14 residues. CDR1 and CDR2 from the germline V gene are SGHKS and YYEKEE (reference sequence). The CDR3 loop is CASSLAGGGSGAFF. The CDR3, as DNA: TGTGCCAGCAGCTTGGCAGGGGGCGGGTCTGGAGCTTTCTTT. The full variable domain, with the rest looked up from reference TRBV5-5 and TRBJ1-1, is DAGVTQSPTHLIKTRGQQVTLRCSPISGHKSVSWYQQVLGQGPQFIFQYYEKEERGRGNFPDRFSARQFPNYSSELNVNALLLGDSALYLCASSLAGGGSGAFFGQGTRLTVV.

CDR3 sequence reads: CASSLGGAAYGYTF. In nucleotides, the CDR3 is TGTGCCAGCAGCTTAGGCGGGGCAGCCTATGGCTACACCTTC. This chain uses TRBV7-2 with TRBJ1-2; maybe TRBD1 (5 bases). V shed 1 base and J shed 4 bases, with 10 bases lying between them. Germline CDR1 SGHTA, CDR2 FQGNSA. The CDR3 contains 14 residues. The full variable domain, completed using reference TRBV7-2 and TRBJ1-2, is GAGVSQSPSNKVTEKGKDVELRCDPISGHTALYWYRQSLGQGLEFLIYFQGNSAPDKSGLPSDRFSAERTGGSVSTLTIQRTQQEDSAVYLCASSLGGAAYGYTFGSGTRLTVV.

DNA for the CDR3: TGTGCCAGCAGCCAGGGACTAGCGGGGGTGGAGACCCAGTACTTC. Translated, it gives CASSQGLAGVETQYF. V gene TRBV7-2 combines with J gene TRBJ2-5, with 14 nucleotides matching TRBD2. The germline V gene has CDR1 SGHTA and CDR2 FQGNSA. The trim removed 5 bases at V and 5 bases at J, leaving 4 bases unmatched. The CDR3 spans 15 residues.

The rearrangement links TRBV28 to TRBJ2-5, with 11 bases lining up with TRBD2. This CDR3 contains 13 residues. The V gene end was trimmed by 11 bases and the J gene end by 5 bases; junction bases not matched to a gene: 7. Looked up from germline, CDR1 is MDHEN and CDR2 is SYDVKM. CDR3 protein: CASSGGRHETQYF. In nucleotides, the CDR3 is TGTGCCTCTAGCGGGGGGCGTCACGAGACCCAGTACTTC.

This clone came up a few times. The chain uses TRBV4-2 and TRBJ1-5, with 9 bases fitting TRBD1. The CDR3 totals 14 residues. Losses at the gene ends were 4 bases for V and 4 bases for J; bases not matched to a gene: 2. Germline CDR1 reads LGHNA; CDR2 reads YNFKEQ. The CDR3 sequence: CASSRTGVNQPQHF. DNA of the CDR3: TGTGCCAGCAGCCGGACAGGGGTTAATCAGCCCCAGCATTTT.

Only a few counts were recorded for this clone. The junction departs from the called germline gene at one end, perhaps through a read error. V and J are TRBV9 and TRBJ2-4, with D tentatively TRBD1 (6 bases). CDR1 and CDR2 from the germline V gene are SGDLS and YYNGEE. The CDR3 extends over 14 amino acids. The CDR3: CASSPADSKNSQYF. As DNA, the CDR3 is TGTGCCAGCAGCCCAGCGGACAGTAAAAACAGTCAGTACTTC.

The chain couples TRBV5-4 to TRBJ2-3; possible D gene TRBD2, 5 bases. The CDR3 spans 15 residues. The germline V and J ends were trimmed by 5 bases and 0 bases, with 13 bases remaining between them. CDR1 SGHNT and CDR2 YYREEE come from the germline V gene (reference sequence). CDR3 loop: CASSPGGSSTDTQYF. The CDR3 bases are TGTGCCAGCAGTCCGGGTGGGAGTAGCACAGATACGCAGTATTTT. Full variable domain (rest looked up from reference TRBV5-4 and TRBJ2-3): ETGVTQSPTHLIKTRGQQVTLRCSSQSGHNTVSWYQQALGQGPQFIFQYYREEENGRGNFPPRFSGLQFPNYSSELNVNALELDDSALYLCASSPGGSSTDTQYFGPGTRLTVL.

The chain couples TRBV28 to TRBJ2-3, with D possibly TRBD2 on 6 matching bases. V shed 7 bases and J shed 2 bases, with 13 bases lying between them. The CDR3 has 14 amino acids. From germline, CDR1 is MDHEN and CDR2 SYDVKM. The CDR3 nucleotides read TGTGCCAGCACCCTGGGGGGAGTCACAGATACGCAGTATTTT. Its protein is CASTLGGVTDTQYF.

The V call is TRBV5-6, the J call TRBJ2-7; 9 bases agree with TRBD2. J gave up 5 bases and V 5 bases, and 5 bases lay outside the gene matches. The CDR3 consists of 13 residues. Germline loops: CDR1 SGHDT, CDR2 YYEEEE. CDR3 sequence (DNA): TGTGCCAGCAGAGTGGGCGGGGGGGACGAGCAGTACTTC. It translates to CASRVGGGDEQYF.

The chain employs TRBV4-1 and TRBJ1-5; TRBD1 might be the D (6 bases). The length of the CDR3 is 17 residues. Trimming left V 1 base short and J 0 bases short, with 13 bases between. Germline CDR1 reads MGHRA; CDR2 reads YSYEKL. The DNA of the CDR3 is TGCGCCAGCAGCCAAGTTCTGGGGGGGCTTAGCAATCAGCCCCAGCATTTT. It translates to CASSQVLGGLSNQPQHF.

The count of this clone is one. The V and J genes are TRBV6-4 and TRBJ2-1; 8 nucleotides match TRBD2. Germline values: CDR1 MRHNA, CDR2 SNTAGT. The junction had 10 bases not matched to a gene; V was cut back by 5 bases and J by 7 bases. The CDR3 runs to 15 residues. CDR3 sequence (DNA): TGTGCCAGCAGTTTCAGCGGGAGCGGGGGTAATGAGCAGTTCTTC. Protein sequence: CASSFSGSGGNEQFF.

This chain uses TRBV19 with TRBJ2-1; 8 positions agree with TRBD1. Germline loops: CDR1 LNHDA, CDR2 SQIVND (reference sequence). The CDR3 totals 15 residues. Trimming at V came to 3 bases and at J to 4 bases, leaving 5 bases not matched to a gene. CDR3: CASSIGDRRYNEQFF. In DNA, the CDR3 is TGTGCCAGTAGTATTGGGGACAGGCGATACAATGAGCAGTTCTTC.

This rearrangement joins TRBV7-2 to TRBJ2-5; 9 nucleotides line up with TRBD2. The CDR3 has 15 residues. CDR1 and CDR2 (germline): SGHTA, FQGNSA. J gave up 1 base and V 3 bases, and 3 bases lay outside the gene matches. CDR3 nucleotide sequence: TGTGCCAGCAGCTTTAATAGCGGGGGCCAAGAGACCCAGTACTTC. Its protein is CASSFNSGGQETQYF.

The chain uses TRBV5-6 and TRBJ1-3; D not resolved. This CDR3 is built from 14 residues. Germline lookup yields CDR1 SGHDT and CDR2 YYEEEE. V dropped 4 bases and J dropped 4 bases, with 12 bases sitting between them. CDR3 coding DNA: TGTGCCAGCAGCCGGATGACACAGGGAAACACCATATATTTT. Its translation is CASSRMTQGNTIYF.

The gene calls are TRBV6-5 and TRBJ2-1; 8 positions agree with TRBD1. CDR3 length: 16 amino acids. V gave up 4 bases and J gave up 6 bases; unmatched junction bases: 11. Germline-derived CDR1 and CDR2 are MNHEY and SVGAGI. The CDR3 nucleotides are TGTGCCAGCAGTTCTGGATGGGACAGGATCCGCAATGAGCAGTTCTTC. This translates into CASSSGWDRIRNEQFF.

The rearrangement links TRBV18 to TRBJ2-3; tentative D call: TRBD2 (6 bases). Trimming removed 2 bases at V and 3 bases at J, with 9 bases between. Per the germline V gene, CDR1 is KGHSH and CDR2 is LQKENI. The CDR3 runs 14 residues. The CDR3 sequence is CASSPTEGTDTQYF. CDR3 sequence (DNA): TGTGCCAGCTCACCAACGGAGGGGACAGATACGCAGTATTTT. Variable domain in full (rest from reference TRBV18 and TRBJ2-3): NAGVMQNPRHLVRRRGQEARLRCSPMKGHSHVYWYRQLPEEGLKFMVYLQKENIIDESGMPKERFSAEFPKEGPSILRIQQVVRGDSAAYFCASSPTEGTDTQYFGPGTRLTVL.

The sample holds one count of this clone. This sequence joins TRBV19 and TRBJ2-6; no definite D call. V was trimmed by 5 bases and J by 0 bases, leaving 14 bases between them. CDR3 length equals 17 residues. Germline CDR1 and CDR2: LNHDA and SQIVND (reference sequence). In DNA, the CDR3 is TGTGCCAGTAGTTGGGCAGGTCTCCCCTCTGGGGCCAACGTCCTGACTTTC. Translating gives CASSWAGLPSGANVLTF.